Listed here are 11 T cell receptor beta chains from one sample, sequenced in a study of blood T cell repertoires in COVID-19. TCRdb's copy holds only in-frame clones and misses some; the assay was immunoSEQ multiplex PCR. This table has about 150,000 clones, approximately 86% appearing once. Specimen: peripheral blood. These receptors all stem from a man between 60 and 75 years old with COVID-19, enrolled during active disease.

The V call is TRBV15, the J call TRBJ1-3; D uncertain. V was pared by 5 bases and J by 4 bases, with 6 bases between. CDR1 is LNHNV, CDR2 YYDKDF, per germline (reference sequence). This CDR3 has 12 residues. The CDR3: CATSLRGNTIYF. CDR3 in DNA: TGTGCCACCAGCCTGAGGGGAAACACCATATATTTT.

The chain couples TRBV19 to TRBJ2-2; maybe TRBD2 (5 bases). The germline CDR1 and CDR2 sequences are LNHDA and SQIVND (reference sequence). Trimming cost V 9 bases and J 6 bases, with 20 bases left between them. The CDR3 runs 15 residues. The CDR3 loop reads CASQSGLIGAGELFF. The CDR3 nucleotides are TGTGCCAGCCAAAGCGGTTTGATCGGGGCCGGGGAGCTGTTTTTT.

This clone was detected only a few times. The chain is built from TRBV3-1 (or the pseudogene TRBV3-2) and TRBJ2-3; D is uncertain. Trimming took off 4 bases at V and 3 bases at J, with 14 bases between the two ends. The germline V gene has CDR1 LGHDT and CDR2 YNNKEL (reference sequence). The CDR3 is 15 residues long. The CDR3 is CASSPTTFRTDTQYF. CDR3 nucleotides: TGTGCCAGCAGCCCTACCACTTTCAGGACAGATACGCAGTATTTT.

This chain connects TRBV7-6 to TRBJ2-1; TRBD2 agrees at 7 bases. CDR1 SGHVS and CDR2 FNYEAQ come from the germline V gene. The CDR3 runs 15 residues. Trimming cost V 4 bases and J 3 bases; bases outside gene matches: 6. The CDR3 DNA reads as TGTGCCAGCAGCTCTGGGGCTAGCGGCTACAATGAGCAGTTCTTC. Protein sequence: CASSSGASGYNEQFF.

The chain uses TRBV6-1 and TRBJ2-5, with a possible D match to TRBD2 (6 bases). CDR1 is MNHNS and CDR2 is SASEGT in the germline V gene. The CDR3 runs to 14 residues. The V end was cut by 3 bases, the J end by 1 base, with 9 bases between. CDR3 region: CASSEMEGQETQYF. In DNA, the CDR3 is TGTGCCAGCAGTGAGATGGAGGGCCAAGAGACCCAGTACTTC.

The CDR3 region has the DNA TGTGCCAGCAGCTTAGCTTACGGGAACTATGGCTACACCTTC. Translation: CASSLAYGNYGYTF. The rearrangement joins TRBV7-9 to TRBJ1-2; D not certain. Trimming removed 0 bases at V and 2 bases at J, with 7 bases between. The CDR3 extends over 14 amino acids. From germline, CDR1 is SEHNR and CDR2 FQNEAQ (reference sequence).

The chain couples TRBV5-5 to TRBJ1-2; 9 bases are a match to TRBD1. CDR1 is SGHKS, CDR2 YYEKEE, per germline (reference sequence). This CDR3 has 15 residues. Trimming at V came to 0 bases and at J to 7 bases, leaving 7 bases not matched to a gene. The CDR3, as DNA: TGTGCCAGCAGCTTGGGCGGGACAGGGTCGGGTGGCTACACCTTC. Residues: CASSLGGTGSGGYTF.

This chain connects TRBV28 to TRBJ1-5, with unresolved D. Trimming stripped 1 base from V and 0 bases from J, with 10 bases between. The germline V gene has CDR1 MDHEN and CDR2 SYDVKM. This CDR3 is 16 amino acids long. The CDR3: CASSLLEQLSNQPQHF. The CDR3 DNA is TGTGCCAGCAGTTTATTAGAACAGCTTAGCAATCAGCCCCAGCATTTT.

This chain joins TRBV6-5 and TRBJ1-5; a weak D match, TRBD1 (6 bases). Trimming pared 6 bases from V and 2 bases from J, leaving 14 bases between. Looked up from germline, CDR1 is MNHEY and CDR2 is SVGAGI. CDR3 length: 15 residues. CDR3 coding DNA: TGTGCCAGCAGGGGCCCAGGGGTGGGCAATCAGCCCCAGCATTTT. Protein: CASRGPGVGNQPQHF.

This clone was seen just once. The rearrangement links TRBV7-2 to TRBJ2-1, with TRBD2 identical over 7 bases. The CDR3 sequence is 14 residues long. V shed 6 bases and J 0 bases; nucleotides not matched to a gene: 2. Germline CDR1 is SGHTA and CDR2 is FQGNSA. The CDR3 region is CASRPGGSYNEQFF. CDR3 nucleotide sequence: TGTGCCAGCAGACCGGGGGGCTCCTACAATGAGCAGTTCTTC.

V gene TRBV7-3 combines with J gene TRBJ1-6, with a weak D call TRBD1 (6 bases). V shed 4 bases and J shed 7 bases, with 14 bases lying between them. This CDR3 has 15 residues. Per the germline V gene, CDR1 is SGHTA and CDR2 is FQGTGA. The CDR3 region is CASSSRGQTNSPLHF. The CDR3 DNA reads as TGTGCCAGCAGCTCCCGAGGACAGACAAATTCACCCCTCCACTTT.